This TCR beta chain originates from a study of T cell repertoires in ileal Crohn's disease. Concerning this clone: The antigen remains unidentified.

Method: immunoSEQ multiplex PCR; TCRdb's copy keeps in-frame clones and lacks some. The top ten hold 19% of the sample, which has roughly 31,000 clones, 80% seen once. Regarding the study as a whole: Active smokers at surgery had more clonal expansions than non-smokers.

Germline V gene lookup returns CDR1 LGHNA and CDR2 YNFKEQ. This CDR3 has 16 residues. The germline V and J ends were trimmed by 1 base and 1 base, with 11 bases remaining between them. The material sequenced was ileal tissue. The TCR sequence derives from an adult with Crohn's disease. The V gene is TRBV4-2, the J gene TRBJ2-1, with TRBD2 as a possible D gene (5 bases). CDR3 loop: CASSQGVTGSYNEQFF. CDR3 nucleotide sequence: TGTGCCAGCAGCCAAGGTGTCACGGGGTCCTACAATGAGCAGTTCTTC.